This entry features one T cell receptor (beta chain) sequence. There is no known antigen for this receptor. Per-nucleotide qualities are absent, and no much larger clonotype sits a single base away. These data come from a study of vaccination and CD4 T cells after COVID-19 (dated by TCRdb to 2021 to 2024). Describing the broader study: Convalescent patients had a positive SARS-CoV-2 result on nasal swab PCR, and of these patients, nine had mild disease and one had severe disease. In the convalescent cohort there were six males and four females, among whom were two Hispanic individuals, seven Caucasians, two Asians and one multiracial person. Each participant got two doses of either the Pfizer-BioNTech BNT162b2 vaccine (n=8) or the Moderna mRNA-1273 vaccine (n=2). Post-COVID blood samples were collected from convalescent patients a median of about 92 days after diagnosis, with a range of roughly 30 to 161 days. Post-vaccine blood samples were obtained a median of approximately 70 days after the second vaccine dose, with a range of roughly 14 to 241 days. The cultures were stimulated with overlapping spike peptide pools from SARS-CoV-2 and from the common cold coronaviruses HCoV-NL63, HCoV-OC43 and HCoV-229E. In control cultures, a CEFX viral epitope pool was used as positive control, an HIV-1 Nef peptide pool was used as negative control, or no peptide was added. The spike-specific CD4+ TCR repertoire was compared before and after mRNA vaccination in over nine COVID-19 convalescent patients and a handful of infection-naive healthy vaccine recipients.

The CDR3 holds 16 amino acids from the cysteine to the phenylalanine. CDR3 DNA only is kept here, 48 bases in frame from base 1. V gives up 0 bases and J gives up 1 base, and the segment between their germline ends measures 10 bases. CDR1 and CDR2, per the germline V gene (reference sequence), are SGHNT and YYREEE. The method behind the library was PCR. DNA from cultured CD4+ T cells underwent TCR sequencing with the Oncomine TCR Beta short-read assay at the Johns Hopkins FTIC core. Genomic DNA was extracted from the cultured CD4+ T cells with the QIAamp micro DNA kit. Oncomine TCR Beta libraries from cultured CD4+ T cells were pooled with unique dual indexes and sequenced on an Illumina iSeq 100. The authors' analysis ran thus. Non-productive sequences were removed, and CDR3s not starting with C, not ending with F or W, or shorter than 7 amino acids were discarded. Antigen-specific clonotypes were identified using the MANAFEST web application through comparison of peptide-stimulated wells with reference and other culture wells. For a clone to be called positive, the clone needed an FDR below 0.05, an odds ratio above 5, and a productive frequency above 0.1% in at least two of three replicate wells. A clonotype counted as cross-reactive if it showed significant expansion both in the SARS-CoV-2 spike wells and in at least one common cold coronavirus spike condition. Using R version 3.6.1, CDR3 homology was evaluated through Levenshtein distances (stringdist) along with unrooted phylogenetic trees (ape). TCRdb's own reprocessing of the public reads used fastp at Q25 and MiXCR and kept productive beta chains. Rows are combined by CDR3 protein, so each entry shows the most common genes and DNA. Here the V and J calls rest on TCRdb's processing, not on the authors' analysis. For this sample there are some 15,000 distinct CDR3 sequences; about 33% appear just once. The ten top clones hold 15% to 20% of the sample.

The meaning of the sample's treatment or condition label: roughly 11-day PBMC culture with coronavirus spike peptide pools or control peptides (ViraFEST assay). The study used the ViraFEST assay, which expanded antigen-specific T cells with peptide pools and then identified expanded clonotypes by TCR sequencing. Positive SARS-CoV-2 PCR tests in the convalescent patients dated from March to December 2020, before Alpha, Beta and Delta variants emerged in the United States. Each well held some 2 million PBMCs cultured with roughly 10 ug/ml peptide pools in IMDM containing around 5.5% human AB serum and roughly 9.3 IU/ml IL-2. On days 3 and 7, half of the culture medium was replaced with fresh IL-2-containing medium. CD4+ T cells were isolated after around 11 days of culture through negative selection using the EasySep CD4+ T cell isolation kit. PBMCs were separated from whole blood using Ficoll-Paque Plus gradient centrifugation and then either used fresh or cryopreserved at -140C. In general, triplicate wells were set up for every culture condition.

Overall results and qualifications from the work: The median count of SARS-CoV-2-reactive clonotypes went up from around 20 after infection to a few dozen after vaccination, although the change was not significant. Nearly all vaccine-specific clones in convalescent patients (304 of 307) were mono-reactive for SARS-CoV-2 spike rather than cross-reactive with common cold coronaviruses. In convalescent patients, a median approximately 89% of post-vaccine SARS-CoV-2-reactive clones were detected only after vaccination, suggesting vaccine-specific priming. Only a relatively small number of convalescent patients were included in the study, and early timepoints following natural infection were not analyzed.

The V and J genes are TRBV5-4 and TRBJ2-2; 6 matching bases give a weak D call of TRBD1. The sample was cultured CD4+ T cells from blood. The TCR comes from a human donor with COVID-19. The CDR3 has the sequence CASSLGGTKNTGELFF. The DNA sequence is given as TGTGCCAGCAGCTTGGGAGGGACAAAGAACACCGGGGAGCTGTTTTTT.